This is a list of T cell receptor beta chains from one sample in a study of control samples from healthy donors and cancer patients. TCRdb's table, derived via immunoSEQ multiplex PCR, lists solely in-frame clones and lacks some. The sample consists of under 150,000 clones, more than 75% of them appearing once. The sample taken for sequencing was blood. The receptors stem from a woman in her 70s in good health. CDR3s include the opening cysteine and the closing phenylalanine or tryptophan. The D gene is left open where the match is weak. A clone size is listed for some rows: how often the clone was seen (once, few, many), or a class if it is expanded.

size	D	J	V	DNA	CDR3
NA	NA	TRBJ1-2	TRBV7-8	TGTGCCAGCAGCTTAGCTGGGGCGTATGGCTACACCTTC	CASSLAGAYGYTF
NA	NA	TRBJ2-7	TRBV2	TGTGCCAGCAGTGTTTGGGGGGTCGAGCAGTACTTC	CASSVWGVEQYF
NA	TRBD2	TRBJ2-3	TRBV6-4	TGTGCCAGCAGTGATGCTAGCGGAGGCACAGATACGCAGTATTTT	CASSDASGGTDTQYF
NA	NA	TRBJ2-1	TRBV6-5	TGTGCCAGCAGTCCCGACTCCCTAGGTTACAATGAGCAGTTCTTC	CASSPDSLGYNEQFF
NA	NA	TRBJ2-7	TRBV6-5	TGTGCCAGCATTCTATCCGGGGGCTACGAGCAGTACTTC	CASILSGGYEQYF
NA	NA	TRBJ2-7	TRBV11-2	TGTGCCAGCAGCCGAACCGGGACGCATTCCTACGAGCAGTACTTC	CASSRTGTHSYEQYF
NA	TRBD1	TRBJ2-7	TRBV20-1	TGCAGTGCTAATGACAGGGGCTACGAGCAGTACTTC	CSANDRGYEQYF
NA	TRBD1	TRBJ2-5	TRBV5-6	TGTGCCAGCAGCTTAGACAGGGTGGAAGAGACCCAGTACTTC	CASSLDRVEETQYF
NA	NA	TRBJ2-7	TRBV24-1	TGTGCCCGACGGGGGCTCTACGAGCAGTACTTC	CARRGLYEQYF
once	TRBD2	TRBJ2-3	TRBV29-1	TGCAGCGTTGACTCCACCGGGACTAATACGCAGTATTTT	CSVDSTGTNTQYF
NA	NA	TRBJ2-1	TRBV9	TGTGCCAGCAGCGTCACGGGGTTGGAGCAGTTCTTC	CASSVTGLEQFF
NA	NA	TRBJ1-2	TRBV5-1	TGCGCCAGCAGCTTGGGGGGGACAACTAATGGCTACACCTTC	CASSLGGTTNGYTF
few	TRBD2	TRBJ2-5	TRBV10-3	TGTGCCATCAGTGAGGCGGGAGAGGAGACCCAGTACTTC	CAISEAGEETQYF
NA	TRBD1	TRBJ1-2	TRBV4-3	TGCGCCAGCAGCCTGATGTCAGGGGGCTTAGGCTACACCTTC	CASSLMSGGLGYTF
NA	NA	TRBJ2-3	TRBV6-1	TGTGCCAGCAGTGAAGTAGGAGATACGCAGTATTTT	CASSEVGDTQYF
NA	NA	TRBJ1-1	TRBV7-8	TGTGCCAGCAGCTTAGGTCTCGGAGGGCAGGGAGACACTGAAGCTTTCTTT	CASSLGLGGQGDTEAFF
NA	TRBD1	TRBJ1-2	TRBV10-1	TGCGCCAGCAGTCCTGGACAGGGGCTGGGTGGCTACACCTTC	CASSPGQGLGGYTF
NA	NA	TRBJ1-2	TRBV6-6	TGTGCCAGCGGACACAGGGATGGCTACACCTTC	CASGHRDGYTF
few	NA	TRBJ1-5	TRBV24-1	TGTGCCACCAGTGAGGGACGGGGACGTTCGCGCAATCAGCCCCAGCATTTT	CATSEGRGRSRNQPQHF
NA	TRBD1	TRBJ1-1	TRBV5-6	TGTGCCAGCAGCTGGGGGACAGGTCCTGAATGGAACACTGAAGCTTTCTTT	CASSWGTGPEWNTEAFF
NA	NA	TRBJ2-7	TRBV14	TGTGCCAGCAGCCAAGATTTTGGCGTTACCTACGAGCAGTACTTC	CASSQDFGVTYEQYF
NA	TRBD2	TRBJ2-2	TRBV3-1/TRBV3-2	TGTGCCAGCAGCCGATTAGCGGGGGCAAACACCGGGGAGCTGTTTTTT	CASSRLAGANTGELFF
NA	NA	TRBJ1-1	TRBV3-1/TRBV3-2	TGTGCCAGCAGCCAAGAAAGGATTCTGGAGAACACTGAAGCTTTCTTT	CASSQERILENTEAFF
once	NA	TRBJ2-5	TRBV3-1/TRBV3-2	TGTGCCAGCAGCCAAATGGGGGAAGACCAAGAGACCCAGTACTTC	CASSQMGEDQETQYF
NA	NA	TRBJ1-6	TRBV2	TGTGCCAGCAGTCAGAAGATAAATTCACCCCTCCACTTT	CASSQKINSPLHF
NA	NA	TRBJ1-3	TRBV6-5	TGTGCCAGCAGTTACTTACGGGCTGGAAACACCATATATTTT	CASSYLRAGNTIYF
NA	NA	TRBJ2-1	TRBV24-1	TGTGCCACCAGTGATCCGGGACAAAACAATGAGCAGTTCTTC	CATSDPGQNNEQFF
once	NA	TRBJ1-2	TRBV5-8	TGTGCCAGCAGCTTTTTCTCGACCTCCTATGGCTACACCTTC	CASSFFSTSYGYTF
NA	NA	TRBJ1-4	TRBV28	TGTGCCAGCAGCCCCGGGACGGAGATTAATGAAAAACTGTTTTTT	CASSPGTEINEKLFF
NA	TRBD2	TRBJ2-3	TRBV10-1	TGCGCCAGCAGAGCCGGGACTAGCGCCTCAGGAACGCAGTATTTT	CASRAGTSASGTQYF
once	TRBD1	TRBJ2-5	TRBV7-2	TGTGCCAGCAGCCAAACAACAGGGGCCGGGACGGAGACCCAGTACTTC	CASSQTTGAGTETQYF
NA	NA	TRBJ1-5	TRBV4-2	TGTGCCAGCAGCCCCTCCCCGGGGGAGCCCCAGCATTTT	CASSPSPGEPQHF
NA	TRBD1	TRBJ1-3	TRBV7-7	TGTGCCAGCAGCTTGGGGACAGGGTCCTCTGGAAACACCATATATTTT	CASSLGTGSSGNTIYF
once	NA	TRBJ1-1	TRBV13	TGTGCCAGCAGCCTGTCTTTGGGGGTCAGCACTGAAGCTTTCTTT	CASSLSLGVSTEAFF
NA	NA	TRBJ2-3	TRBV4-1	TGCGCCAGCAGCCCCCCAGGATCGGCAGATACGCAGTATTTT	CASSPPGSADTQYF
NA	NA	TRBJ2-5	TRBV9	TGTGCCAGCAGCCCGGATGTTGGGTACCAAGAGACCCAGTACTTC	CASSPDVGYQETQYF
NA	NA	TRBJ1-6	TRBV5-6	TGTGCCAGCAGCTCGTCGAGGGGCTATAATTCACCCCTCCACTTT	CASSSSRGYNSPLHF
NA	NA	TRBJ1-5	TRBV6-5	TGTGCCAGCAGTTACTCTCAGAGCAATCAGCCCCAGCATTTT	CASSYSQSNQPQHF
NA	TRBD1	TRBJ2-2	TRBV6-2/TRBV6-3	TGTGCCAGCAGCATGGGACAGGGATTCACCGGGGAGCTGTTTTTT	CASSMGQGFTGELFF
few	NA	TRBJ1-6	TRBV7-3	TGTGCCAGCAGCCAGGGTATTTCACCCCTCCACTTT	CASSQGISPLHF
once	TRBD1	TRBJ2-7	TRBV6-6	TGTGCCAGCAGAACGGGACAGTCGTACGAGCAGTACTTC	CASRTGQSYEQYF
NA	NA	TRBJ1-6	TRBV27	TGTGCCAGCAGTTTATACGGCAGGGACGGTTCACCCCTCCACTTT	CASSLYGRDGSPLHF
once	NA	TRBJ2-5	TRBV4-1	TGCGCCAGCAGGGGGGAGGCGGAGACCCAGTACTTC	CASRGEAETQYF
once	NA	TRBJ1-1	TRBV7-3	TGTGCCAGCAGCTTAGAGGGATTAAACACTGAAGCTTTCTTT	CASSLEGLNTEAFF
once	NA	TRBJ1-1	TRBV29-1	TGCAGCGTTGCGTGGGGGGCTGACACTGAAGCTTTCTTT	CSVAWGADTEAFF
NA	NA	TRBJ1-2	TRBV6-5	TGTGCCAGCAGTTTGGACGGAACTAACTATGGCTACACCTTC	CASSLDGTNYGYTF
NA	TRBD2	TRBJ2-4	TRBV15	TGTGCCACCAGCAGGGAAGTAGCGGGCATGGGAGCCAAAAACATTCAGTACTTC	CATSREVAGMGAKNIQYF